This is a list of T cell receptor beta chains from one sample in a study of early T cells in non-severe SARS-CoV-2 infection. TCRdb re-analysed the 5' RACE reads in MiXCR, keeping a single row per CDR3 protein. There are 25,000 to 30,000 distinct CDR3 sequences in the sample; nearly 4.5% occur only once, and roughly 5.3% lies in the top ten. Sequenced: whole blood. Every receptor here comes from an adult who was a healthcare worker with PCR-confirmed SARS-CoV-2 infection or an uninfected control (not recorded which). The conserved cysteine and the conserved F or W are not part of the CDR3 here. The order of the fields is CDR3 length, V gene, CDR3 protein.

cdr3_length: 13
v_call: TRBV14
cdr3_aa: ASSLKRTAQETQY

cdr3_length: 14
v_call: TRBV6-4
cdr3_aa: ASSADSVTGANVLT

cdr3_length: 12
v_call: TRBV11-2
cdr3_aa: ASSSGTGRQAQY

cdr3_length: 10
v_call: TRBV7-9
cdr3_aa: ASSLDILGYT

cdr3_length: 13
v_call: TRBV3-1
cdr3_aa: ASSQDLGRTGELF

cdr3_length: 12
v_call: TRBV30
cdr3_aa: AWRQGAGANVLT

cdr3_length: 13
v_call: TRBV12-3/TRBV12-4
cdr3_aa: ASSFGRGNTGELF

cdr3_length: 13
v_call: TRBV7-9
cdr3_aa: ASSLTTGGTGELF

cdr3_length: 10
v_call: TRBV6-2/TRBV6-3
cdr3_aa: VSSRNTGELF

cdr3_length: 12
v_call: TRBV12-3/TRBV12-4
cdr3_aa: ASSFGQAYYEQY

cdr3_length: 9
v_call: TRBV10-3
cdr3_aa: AISVSNEQF

cdr3_length: 10
v_call: TRBV28
cdr3_aa: ASRTQSYEQY

cdr3_length: 14
v_call: TRBV2
cdr3_aa: ARSGTSGGALETQY

cdr3_length: 10
v_call: TRBV5-1
cdr3_aa: ASSSSPTEQY

cdr3_length: 13
v_call: TRBV29-1
cdr3_aa: SVIIHGLAVHEQF

cdr3_length: 11
v_call: TRBV10-2
cdr3_aa: ASRGDGYTEAF

cdr3_length: 11
v_call: TRBV20-1
cdr3_aa: SARGLGGEKLF

cdr3_length: 11
v_call: TRBV5-4
cdr3_aa: ASSVISYNEQF

cdr3_length: 16
v_call: TRBV6-1
cdr3_aa: ASSEAPGTGIAKNIQY

cdr3_length: 12
v_call: TRBV7-9
cdr3_aa: ASSLGQGGSALH

cdr3_length: 11
v_call: TRBV4-1
cdr3_aa: ASSRGQNTEAF

cdr3_length: 12
v_call: TRBV6-2/TRBV6-3
cdr3_aa: ASQTTSGGYGYT

cdr3_length: 12
v_call: TRBV7-7
cdr3_aa: ASSLVGLPGELF

cdr3_length: 13
v_call: TRBV11-2
cdr3_aa: ASSLEQTGKTEAF

cdr3_length: 15
v_call: TRBV12-3/TRBV12-4
cdr3_aa: ASSANRGPYSNQPQH

cdr3_length: 12
v_call: TRBV7-9
cdr3_aa: AVPKRASTDTQY

cdr3_length: 14
v_call: TRBV9
cdr3_aa: ASSVDPQRNTGELF

cdr3_length: 13
v_call: TRBV7-9
cdr3_aa: ASSLLSTAYNEQF

cdr3_length: 11
v_call: TRBV2
cdr3_aa: ASRGNSGNTIY

cdr3_length: 12
v_call: TRBV20-1
cdr3_aa: SARLAGGIYEQY

cdr3_length: 10
v_call: TRBV2
cdr3_aa: ASSVAVQPQH

cdr3_length: 14
v_call: TRBV12-3/TRBV12-4
cdr3_aa: ASIASPGAGTDTQY

cdr3_length: 12
v_call: TRBV6-2/TRBV6-3
cdr3_aa: ASKNTGDYSPLH

cdr3_length: 12
v_call: TRBV12-3/TRBV12-4
cdr3_aa: ASSASGPPDTQY

cdr3_length: 13
v_call: TRBV6-1
cdr3_aa: ASSEKGAATDTQY

cdr3_length: 10
v_call: TRBV29-1
cdr3_aa: SVGQPNQPQH

cdr3_length: 13
v_call: TRBV10-2
cdr3_aa: ASSELQGPLEPQH

cdr3_length: 14
v_call: TRBV20-1
cdr3_aa: SARPSGGSLLNEQF

cdr3_length: 14
v_call: TRBV4-3
cdr3_aa: ASSQEGGGARETQY

cdr3_length: 15
v_call: TRBV12-3/TRBV12-4
cdr3_aa: ASSLWVGGSSTDTQY

cdr3_length: 12
v_call: TRBV12-3/TRBV12-4
cdr3_aa: ASTYGGVPGEQY

cdr3_length: 13
v_call: TRBV12-3/TRBV12-4
cdr3_aa: ASSFIGRGGTEAF

cdr3_length: 10
v_call: TRBV5-1
cdr3_aa: ASSLVGDEAF

cdr3_length: 13
v_call: TRBV20-1
cdr3_aa: RGTSGSTSTDTQY

cdr3_length: 14
v_call: TRBV5-1
cdr3_aa: ASSPQGARNTDTQY

cdr3_length: 10
v_call: TRBV12-3/TRBV12-4
cdr3_aa: ASSSLEFEQF

cdr3_length: 12
v_call: TRBV7-6
cdr3_aa: ASSLVTTTGELF

cdr3_length: 12
v_call: TRBV7-2
cdr3_aa: ASSLIDENQPQH

cdr3_length: 9
v_call: TRBV6-2/TRBV6-3
cdr3_aa: ASSYPDTQY

cdr3_length: 13
v_call: TRBV5-6
cdr3_aa: ASSLGGRGFQTQY

cdr3_length: 12
v_call: TRBV6-6
cdr3_aa: ASSYLGQNTEAF

cdr3_length: 9
v_call: TRBV29-1
cdr3_aa: SVAEGGELF

cdr3_length: 10
v_call: TRBV20-1
cdr3_aa: SLGGSEETQY

cdr3_length: 15
v_call: TRBV28
cdr3_aa: ASSAIPGLAVNNEQF